These T cell receptor beta chains were read from a single sample in a study of beta chain features in type 1 diabetes. Sequencing used immunoSEQ multiplex PCR; TCRdb keeps in-frame clones, though not all of them. The table records under 300,000 clones, roughly 17% of them present only once. Sequences were obtained from naive CD4+ T cells from blood. The source of these receptors is a man aged 30 to 45 with type 1 diabetes. Both conserved end residues are part of each CDR3. D genes are given only for firm matches. Not all rows give a size; the values are once, few, many and, for expanded clones, a class.

NA	TRBV7-2	TRBJ2-4	NA	TGTGCCAGCAGCTTAACTCCGGCCAAAAACATTCAGTACTTC	CASSLTPAKNIQYF
TRBD2	TRBV28	TRBJ2-3	NA	TGTGCCAGCAGTTCGGGACTAGCGGGAGCGGATACGCAGTATTTT	CASSSGLAGADTQYF
TRBD2	TRBV4-1	TRBJ2-1	few	TGCGCCAGCAGACCCTTAGCGGGGGTTGAGCAGTTCTTC	CASRPLAGVEQFF
NA	TRBV7-2	TRBJ2-7	NA	TGTGCCAGCAGCTCGAACAGGGTCGAGCAGTACTTC	CASSSNRVEQYF
NA	TRBV30	TRBJ2-7	once	TGTGCCTGGAGTGTATCCAGGGCCGGCACCTACGAGCAGTACTTC	CAWSVSRAGTYEQYF
NA	TRBV6-5	TRBJ2-3	NA	TGTGCCAGCAGGTACACAGATACGCAGTATTTT	CASRYTDTQYF
NA	TRBV10-2	TRBJ2-7	NA	TGCGCCAGCAGCCTGAATGTATACGAGCAGTACTTC	CASSLNVYEQYF
TRBD2	TRBV30	TRBJ2-1	few	TGTGCCTGCCTCGGGGGGGCCGCCAATGAGCAGTTCTTC	CACLGGAANEQFF
TRBD1	TRBV30	TRBJ1-1	few	TGTGCCTGGAGTCTACCCGCCGGGGACAGGGCTTTCGAAGCTTTCTTT	CAWSLPAGDRAFEAFF
TRBD1	TRBV30	TRBJ2-5	few	TGTGCCTGGAACCCAGGGGGACAAGAGACCCAGTACTTC	CAWNPGGQETQYF
NA	TRBV28	TRBJ2-2	NA	TGTGCCAGCATTGATTCCGGGGAGCTGTTTTTT	CASIDSGELFF
TRBD1	TRBV4-3	TRBJ2-7	few	TGCGCCAGCAGCCGAGACAGGGGGCGAGAGCAGTACTTC	CASSRDRGREQYF
NA	TRBV27	TRBJ2-3	NA	TGTGCCAGCAGTTCGCCGGGTTCAACAGATACGCAGTATTTT	CASSSPGSTDTQYF
NA	TRBV5-4	TRBJ2-3	few	TGTGCCAGCAGCTTACGGGGTGCTAGCACAGATACGCAGTATTTT	CASSLRGASTDTQYF
TRBD2	TRBV18	TRBJ2-5	NA	TGTGCCAGCTCACCACGTAGCGGGAGTATGCAAGAGACCCAGTACTTC	CASSPRSGSMQETQYF
NA	TRBV25-1	TRBJ1-2	few	TGTGCCAGCAGACCGATAGGGTTAGGGAACTATGGCTACACCTTC	CASRPIGLGNYGYTF
NA	TRBV5-1	TRBJ2-3	few	TGCGCCAGCAGCTTAGCCCTCGCTCCCAGCGCAGATACGCAGTATTTT	CASSLALAPSADTQYF
NA	TRBV7-9	TRBJ2-3	NA	TGTGCCAGCAGCTTAGCGAAAATACTAGATGGAGATACGCAGTATTTT	CASSLAKILDGDTQYF
NA	TRBV7-8	TRBJ2-7	NA	TGTGCCAGCAGCCCCACGGGACTGGTCTACGAGCAGTACTTC	CASSPTGLVYEQYF
NA	TRBV4-1	TRBJ2-7	few	TGCGCCAGCAGCCAAGTCCTCTCCTACGAGCAGTACTTC	CASSQVLSYEQYF
NA	TRBV28	TRBJ2-5	few	TGTGCCAGCAGTTTATACGTCCAAGAGACCCAGTACTTC	CASSLYVQETQYF
NA	TRBV18	TRBJ1-4	NA	TGTGCCAGCTCACCGCAAGATGTGGGCGCTCATGAAAAACTGTTTTTT	CASSPQDVGAHEKLFF
TRBD2	TRBV7-9	TRBJ2-7	NA	TGTGCCAGCAGCCTCGGGACTAGCGGCCTCGAGCAGTACTTC	CASSLGTSGLEQYF
NA	TRBV5-4	TRBJ2-4	NA	TGTGCCAGCAGCCCCGGCGAAGCCAAAAACATTCAGTACTTC	CASSPGEAKNIQYF
TRBD1	TRBV4-3	TRBJ2-1	NA	TGCGCCAGCAGCCAGGACAGGGTGATGCAGTTCTTC	CASSQDRVMQFF
NA	TRBV6-6	TRBJ1-2	NA	TGTGCCAGCAGTTATGGGAACCTTAACTATGGCTACACCTTC	CASSYGNLNYGYTF
TRBD2	TRBV25-1	TRBJ2-3	NA	TGTGCCAGCAGTTTTACCCTAGCGGGAGGGACAGATACGCAGTATTTT	CASSFTLAGGTDTQYF
TRBD2	TRBV7-7	TRBJ2-2	NA	TGTGCTAGCAGCTTAGGGGGACTAGCGGGAGTCGAGGAGCTGTTTTTT	CASSLGGLAGVEELFF
NA	TRBV10-3	TRBJ1-3	NA	TGTGCCATCAGTGAACAGGATCTAGGTACTGGAAACACCATATATTTT	CAISEQDLGTGNTIYF
TRBD2	TRBV30	TRBJ2-1	NA	TGTGCCTGGAGGCCAAACCTAGCGGGGAAACTGATCAATGAGCAGTTCTTC	CAWRPNLAGKLINEQFF
TRBD2	TRBV5-8	TRBJ2-3	NA	TGTGCCAGCAGCCCAGGGACTAGCGGGAGAGCAGATACGCAGTATTTT	CASSPGTSGRADTQYF
TRBD2	TRBV5-1	TRBJ2-5	NA	TGCGCCAGCAGTCCCGTGCCGACTAGCGGCGGTGGAGAGACCCAGTACTTC	CASSPVPTSGGGETQYF
TRBD2	TRBV30	TRBJ2-5	few	TGTGCCTGGAAAGGACTAGCGGACCAAGAGACCCAGTACTTC	CAWKGLADQETQYF
TRBD2	TRBV20-1	TRBJ2-3	few	TGCAGTGCTAGCGGGAGGGATACGCAGTATTTT	CSASGRDTQYF
NA	TRBV4-2	TRBJ1-1	NA	TGTGCCAGCAGCCAGAAGGGGCCCGGGACTGAAGCTTTCTTT	CASSQKGPGTEAFF
TRBD2	TRBV4-2	TRBJ2-5	NA	TGTGCCAGCAGCCAAGTCGGGTTTTGGAGCGGGGACCAAGAGACCCAGTACTTC	CASSQVGFWSGDQETQYF
NA	TRBV7-9	TRBJ2-1	NA	TGTGCCAGCAGCCCCAGGAGGGGGCTTGATGCGTTCTTC	CASSPRRGLDAFF
NA	TRBV6-5	TRBJ2-5	NA	TGTGCCAGCAGCTGGACACGGGAGACCCAGTACTTC	CASSWTRETQYF
TRBD1	TRBV27	TRBJ1-2	few	TGTGCCAGCAGTCCTCAACGGACAGGAGGGTACACCTTC	CASSPQRTGGYTF
NA	TRBV5-4	TRBJ1-4	NA	TGTGCCAGCAGCCCGGGACGGAGAAATGAAAAACTGTTTTTT	CASSPGRRNEKLFF
NA	TRBV5-1	TRBJ2-3	NA	TGCGCCAGCGCGCAGGGCACAGATACGCAGTATTTT	CASAQGTDTQYF
NA	TRBV25-1	TRBJ2-2	NA	TGTGCCAGCAGTGAAAGGCAGGGAGATTCCACCGGGGAGCTGTTTTTT	CASSERQGDSTGELFF
NA	TRBV18	TRBJ2-7	NA	TGTGCCAGCTCTCCCCCGGACCCGTACGAGCAGTACTTC	CASSPPDPYEQYF
NA	TRBV7-9	TRBJ1-5	NA	TGTGCCAGCAGCGGGGCGACGAGCAATCAGCCCCAGCATTTT	CASSGATSNQPQHF
TRBD1	TRBV7-9	TRBJ2-7	few	TGTGCCAGCAGCTTAGGGGACAGCCAAGCCTACGAGCAGTACTTC	CASSLGDSQAYEQYF
TRBD2	TRBV7-3	TRBJ2-7	NA	TGTGCCAGCAGTCCGGGGTGGACTAGCTCGGCGCAGTACTTC	CASSPGWTSSAQYF
NA	TRBV25-1	TRBJ2-2	NA	TGTGCCAGCAGTCCGCGGGAACACACCGGGGAGCTGTTTTTT	CASSPREHTGELFF
NA	TRBV7-7	TRBJ1-4	few	TGTGCTAGCAGCTTAGGTCTGGGTCGTAATGAAAAACTGTTTTTT	CASSLGLGRNEKLFF
TRBD1	TRBV5-4	TRBJ2-6	few	TGTGCCAGCAGAACGGGACAGGATCTACGCGGGGCCAACGTCCTGACTTTC	CASRTGQDLRGANVLTF
NA	TRBV7-2	TRBJ2-3	NA	TGTGCCAGCAGCCGGGGGACTCCCCGTGGAGATACGCAGTATTTT	CASSRGTPRGDTQYF
TRBD1	TRBV29-1	TRBJ2-1	NA	TGCAGCGTCGAAGATACAGGGGTGAGAGACAATGAGCAGTTCTTC	CSVEDTGVRDNEQFF
NA	TRBV7-9	TRBJ2-7	NA	TGTGCCAGCAGCTTAGCGCAGCTAGACGAGCAGTACTTC	CASSLAQLDEQYF
TRBD1	TRBV30	TRBJ1-5	few	TGTGCCTGGAGGTCGACAGGGTTAAGCAATCAGCCCCAGCATTTT	CAWRSTGLSNQPQHF
NA	TRBV7-9	TRBJ1-2	few	TGTGCCAGCAGCCCTCGGTTTAGCATATCAAACTATGGCTACACCTTC	CASSPRFSISNYGYTF
NA	TRBV9	TRBJ2-1	NA	TGTGCCAGCAGCCAAACCAATGAGCAGTTCTTC	CASSQTNEQFF
NA	TRBV7-2	TRBJ2-1	few	TGTGCCAGCAGCTTCTCCGGCGGGAATGAGCAGTTCTTC	CASSFSGGNEQFF
TRBD1	TRBV29-1	TRBJ2-1	NA	TGCAGCGGACGGGGGACAGGGATCAATGAGCAGTTCTTC	CSGRGTGINEQFF
TRBD2	TRBV30	TRBJ2-5	NA	TGTGCCTGGAGTCGTAGCGGGAGGCAAGAGACCCAGTACTTC	CAWSRSGRQETQYF